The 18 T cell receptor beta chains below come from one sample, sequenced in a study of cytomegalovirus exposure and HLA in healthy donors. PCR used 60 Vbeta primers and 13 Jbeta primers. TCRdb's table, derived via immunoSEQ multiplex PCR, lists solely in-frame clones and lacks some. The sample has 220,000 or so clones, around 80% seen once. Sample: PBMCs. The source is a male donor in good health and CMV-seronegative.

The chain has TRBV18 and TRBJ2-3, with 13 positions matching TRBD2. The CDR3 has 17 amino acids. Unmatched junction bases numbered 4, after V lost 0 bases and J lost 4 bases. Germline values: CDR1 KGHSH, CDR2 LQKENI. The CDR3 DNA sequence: TGTGCCAGCTCACCACCGAAAGGACTAGCGGGAGCAGATACGCAGTATTTT. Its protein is CASSPPKGLAGADTQYF.

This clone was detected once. The CDR3 loop reads CASSLWGSGQYEQYF. CDR3 sequence (DNA): TGTGCCAGCAGTTTATGGGGTAGCGGGCAATACGAGCAGTACTTC. The chain is built from TRBV27 and TRBJ2-7; 7 positions match TRBD2. The CDR3 covers 15 residues. Germline assignment: CDR1 MNHEY and CDR2 SMNVEV (reference sequence). With 1 base clipped from V and 4 bases from J, the junction kept 7 bases outside the gene matches.

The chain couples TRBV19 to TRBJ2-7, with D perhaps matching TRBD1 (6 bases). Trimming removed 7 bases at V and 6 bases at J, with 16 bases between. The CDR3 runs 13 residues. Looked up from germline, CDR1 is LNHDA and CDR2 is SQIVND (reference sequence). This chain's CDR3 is CASTGQGPSEQYF. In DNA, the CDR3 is TGTGCCAGTACCGGGCAGGGGCCTAGCGAGCAGTACTTC. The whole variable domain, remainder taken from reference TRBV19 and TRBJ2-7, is DGGITQSPKYLFRKEGQNVTLSCEQNLNHDAMYWYRQDPGQGLRLIYYSQIVNDFQKGDIAEGYSVSREKKESFPLTVTSAQKNPTAFYLCASTGQGPSEQYFGPGTRLTVT.

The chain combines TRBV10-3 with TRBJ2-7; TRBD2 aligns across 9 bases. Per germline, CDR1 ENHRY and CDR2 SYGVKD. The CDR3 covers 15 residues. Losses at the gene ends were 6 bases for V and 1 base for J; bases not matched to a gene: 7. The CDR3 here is CAISELAGISYEQYF. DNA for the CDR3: TGTGCCATCAGCGAACTAGCGGGTATATCCTACGAGCAGTACTTC.

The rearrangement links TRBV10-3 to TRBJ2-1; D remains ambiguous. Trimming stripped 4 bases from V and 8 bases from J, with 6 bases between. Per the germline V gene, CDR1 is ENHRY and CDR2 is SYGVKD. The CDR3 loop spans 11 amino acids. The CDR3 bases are TGTGCCATCAGTGCCTCGGATGAGCAGTTCTTC. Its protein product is CAISASDEQFF.

The CDR3 loop is CASSLGTSGSTDTQYF. The CDR3 DNA reads as TGCGCCAGCAGCTTGGGGACTAGCGGTAGCACAGATACGCAGTATTTT. The rearrangement uses TRBV5-1 and TRBJ2-3; 10 nucleotides match TRBD2. Trimming cost V 0 bases and J 0 bases; bases outside gene matches: 1. The germline CDR1 and CDR2 sequences are SGHRS and YFSETQ. The CDR3 runs 16 residues. Filled out from reference TRBV5-1 and TRBJ2-3, the complete variable domain reads KAGVTQTPRYLIKTRGQQVTLSCSPISGHRSVSWYQQTPGQGLQFLFEYFSETQRNKGNFPGRFSGRQFSNSRSEMNVSTLELGDSALYLCASSLGTSGSTDTQYFGPGTRLTVL.

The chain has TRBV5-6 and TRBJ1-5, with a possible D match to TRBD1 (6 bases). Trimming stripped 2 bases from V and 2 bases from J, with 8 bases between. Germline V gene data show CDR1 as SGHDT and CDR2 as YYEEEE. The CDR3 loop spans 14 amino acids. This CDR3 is CASSLQGRNQPQHF. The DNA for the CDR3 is TGTGCCAGCAGCTTACAGGGCCGCAATCAGCCCCAGCATTTT.

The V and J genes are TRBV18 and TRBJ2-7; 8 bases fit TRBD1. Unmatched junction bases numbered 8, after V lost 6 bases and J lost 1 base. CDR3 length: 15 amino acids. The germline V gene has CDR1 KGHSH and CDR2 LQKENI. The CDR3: CASSTTQGASYEQYF. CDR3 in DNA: TGTGCCAGCTCCACCACGCAGGGGGCGTCCTACGAGCAGTACTTC.

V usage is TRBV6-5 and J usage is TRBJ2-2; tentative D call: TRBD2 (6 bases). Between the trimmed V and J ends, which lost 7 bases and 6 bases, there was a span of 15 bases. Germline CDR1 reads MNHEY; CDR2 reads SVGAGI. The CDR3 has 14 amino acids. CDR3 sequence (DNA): TGTGCCAGCAAGTGGAGAAGCGGGCCCGGGGAGCTGTTTTTT. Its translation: CASKWRSGPGELFF.

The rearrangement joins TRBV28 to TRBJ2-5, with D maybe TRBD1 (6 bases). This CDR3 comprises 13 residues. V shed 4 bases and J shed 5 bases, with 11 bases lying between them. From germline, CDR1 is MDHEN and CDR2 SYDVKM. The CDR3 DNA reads TGTGCCAGCAGTTCGACAGGCGCGGAGACCCAGTACTTC. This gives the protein CASSSTGAETQYF.

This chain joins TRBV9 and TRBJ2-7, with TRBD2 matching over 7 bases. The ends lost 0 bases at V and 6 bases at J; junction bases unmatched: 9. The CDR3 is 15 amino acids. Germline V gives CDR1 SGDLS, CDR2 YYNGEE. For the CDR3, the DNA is TGTGCCAGCAGCGTAGGAGGCGGGAGCGATCTCGAGCAGTACTTC. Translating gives CASSVGGGSDLEQYF.

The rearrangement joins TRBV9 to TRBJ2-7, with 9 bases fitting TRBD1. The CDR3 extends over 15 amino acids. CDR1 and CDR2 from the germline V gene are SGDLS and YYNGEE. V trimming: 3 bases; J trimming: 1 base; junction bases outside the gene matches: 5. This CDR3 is CASSAGTGRSYEQYF. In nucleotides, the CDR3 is TGTGCCAGCAGCGCGGGGACAGGGAGATCCTACGAGCAGTACTTC.

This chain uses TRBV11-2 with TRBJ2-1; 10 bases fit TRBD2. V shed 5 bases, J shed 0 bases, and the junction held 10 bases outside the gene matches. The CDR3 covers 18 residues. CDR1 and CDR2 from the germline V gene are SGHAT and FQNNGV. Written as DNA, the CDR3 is TGTGCCAGCAGCGCACTAGCGGGGTACGACCACTCCTACAATGAGCAGTTCTTC. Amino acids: CASSALAGYDHSYNEQFF.

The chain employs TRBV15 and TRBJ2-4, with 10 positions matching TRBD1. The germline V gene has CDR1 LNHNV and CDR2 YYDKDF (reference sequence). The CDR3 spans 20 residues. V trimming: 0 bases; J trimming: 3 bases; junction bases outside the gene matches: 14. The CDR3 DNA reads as TGTGCCACCAGCAGAGAAAGGACAGGGGGAAAGGGGCTAAGCAAAAACATTCAGTACTTC. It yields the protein CATSRERTGGKGLSKNIQYF.

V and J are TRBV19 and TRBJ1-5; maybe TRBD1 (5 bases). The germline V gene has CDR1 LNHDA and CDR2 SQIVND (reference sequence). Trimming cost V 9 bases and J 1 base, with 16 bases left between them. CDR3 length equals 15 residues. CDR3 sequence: CASGTRQSSNQPQHF. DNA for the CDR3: TGTGCCAGCGGCACGAGACAGTCGAGCAATCAGCCCCAGCATTTT.

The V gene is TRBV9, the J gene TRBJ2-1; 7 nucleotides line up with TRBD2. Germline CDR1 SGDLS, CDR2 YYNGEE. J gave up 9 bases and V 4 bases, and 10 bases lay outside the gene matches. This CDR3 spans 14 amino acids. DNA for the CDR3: TGTGCCAGCAGCTCGGGGAGGGGAATAGGTGAGCAGTTCTTC. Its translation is CASSSGRGIGEQFF.

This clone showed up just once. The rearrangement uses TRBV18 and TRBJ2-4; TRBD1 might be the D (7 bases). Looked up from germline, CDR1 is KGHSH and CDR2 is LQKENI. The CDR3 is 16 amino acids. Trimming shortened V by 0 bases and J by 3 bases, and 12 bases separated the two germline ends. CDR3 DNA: TGTGCCAGCTCACCACCGGAGGGGGCCGTCAAAAACATTCAGTACTTC. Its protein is CASSPPEGAVKNIQYF.

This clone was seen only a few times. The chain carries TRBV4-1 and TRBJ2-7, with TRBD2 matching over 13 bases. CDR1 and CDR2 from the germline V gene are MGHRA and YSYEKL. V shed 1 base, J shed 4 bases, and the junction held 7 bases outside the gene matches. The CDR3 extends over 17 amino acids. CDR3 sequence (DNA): TGCGCCAGCAGCCAAGGTGGGGGACTAGCGGGAAGGTACGAGCAGTACTTC. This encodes CASSQGGGLAGRYEQYF.